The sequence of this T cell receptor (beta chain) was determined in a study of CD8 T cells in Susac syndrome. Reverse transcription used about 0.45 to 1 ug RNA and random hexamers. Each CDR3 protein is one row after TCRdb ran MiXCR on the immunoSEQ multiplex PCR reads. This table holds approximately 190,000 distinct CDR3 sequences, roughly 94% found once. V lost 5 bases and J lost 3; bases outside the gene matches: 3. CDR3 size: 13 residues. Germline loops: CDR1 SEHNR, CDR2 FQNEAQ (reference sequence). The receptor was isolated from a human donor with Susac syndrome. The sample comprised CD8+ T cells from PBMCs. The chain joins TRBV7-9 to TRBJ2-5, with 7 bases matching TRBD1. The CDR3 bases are TGTGCCAGCAGCGGAACAGGGGAAGAGACCCAGTACTTC. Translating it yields CASSGTGEETQYF.